Listed below are T cell receptor beta chains from one sample, sequenced in a study of beta chain features in type 1 diabetes. Using immunoSEQ multiplex PCR, the repertoire was profiled, and TCRdb retains in-frame clones only, with some absent. The sample includes about 330,000 clones, approximately 11% seen only once; the top ten take 0.015%. Sequencing was performed on naive CD4+ T cells from blood. The source of these receptors is a woman aged 30 to 39 in good health. Each CDR3 is given with its conserved first and last residue. Fields, in order: CDR3 DNA, CDR3 protein, D gene, V gene, J gene, clone size. D genes are given only for firm matches. Clone size is given for some rows only: seen once, a few or many times, or a class if the clone is expanded.

TGCGCCAGCAGCTTGGTTGGACGGGGTGACACTGAAGCTTTCTTT	CASSLVGRGDTEAFF	-	TRBV5-1	TRBJ1-1	few
TGTGCCAGCAGCAGGGGGGCTAGCGGTTACAATGAGCAGTTCTTC	CASSRGASGYNEQFF	-	TRBV7-3	TRBJ2-1	-
TGCGCCAGCAGCCGGACTAGCGTACCCTACGAGCAGTACTTC	CASSRTSVPYEQYF	TRBD2	TRBV5-1	TRBJ2-7	once
TGTGCCACCGGACAGGCTAATCAGCCCCAGCATTTT	CATGQANQPQHF	TRBD1	TRBV28	TRBJ1-5	few
TGTGCCAGCTCACTAGGGGACAAACAAGAGACCCAGTACTTC	CASSLGDKQETQYF	-	TRBV18	TRBJ2-5	few
TGTGCCAGCAGCCAAGGTGGGGCCGGGACAGGGGGAAAGGGCTACACCTTC	CASSQGGAGTGGKGYTF	TRBD1	TRBV4-2	TRBJ1-2	few
TGTGCCAGCAGTCCCCTAGTGAACTCCGGGAGTGAGCAGTTCTTC	CASSPLVNSGSEQFF	-	TRBV6-5	TRBJ2-1	-
TGTGCCAGCAGTCCCCGGACAGGGAACTATGGCTACACCTTC	CASSPRTGNYGYTF	TRBD1	TRBV27	TRBJ1-2	-
TGTGCCAGCAGCTTAGGGGAGGAGGGGACTGAAGCTTTCTTT	CASSLGEEGTEAFF	-	TRBV11-2	TRBJ1-1	-
TGTGCCAGCAGTTTATGGAGGGCTAACTATGGCTACACCTTC	CASSLWRANYGYTF	-	TRBV28	TRBJ1-2	-
TGTGCCAGTTCGGGTCGCACAGATACGCAGTATTTT	CASSGRTDTQYF	-	TRBV19	TRBJ2-3	few
TGTGCCAGCAGCAAGCGAGAAGCTGAAAAACTGTTTTTT	CASSKREAEKLFF	-	TRBV7-2	TRBJ1-4	few
TGTGCCAGCAGCTTAGGCGGGTCGAACACCGGGGAGCTGTTTTTT	CASSLGGSNTGELFF	-	TRBV7-3	TRBJ2-2	few
TGTGCCATCAGTGAGTCTTCCGGGACAGGCAATCAGCCCCAGCATTTT	CAISESSGTGNQPQHF	TRBD1	TRBV10-3	TRBJ1-5	few
TGCGCCAGCGGCAGGGTAGAGGCCTACAATGAGCAGTTCTTC	CASGRVEAYNEQFF	-	TRBV5-1	TRBJ2-1	few
TGTGCCAGCAGCTTACTTGGGCCTGGGGAGCAGTTCTTC	CASSLLGPGEQFF	-	TRBV7-3	TRBJ2-1	few
TGTGCCAGCAGCTTAGGACCACAGGACAATGAGCAGTTCTTC	CASSLGPQDNEQFF	-	TRBV11-2	TRBJ2-1	-
TGTGCCAGCAGCTTAGATGAGGGGGTACTATCCTACGAGCAGTACTTC	CASSLDEGVLSYEQYF	-	TRBV7-8	TRBJ2-7	-
TGTGCCAGCTCACCACCGGGACTAGCTACCTTCGAGCAGTACTTC	CASSPPGLATFEQYF	TRBD2	TRBV18	TRBJ2-7	few
TGTGCCAGCAGCTCAACCCGGGACAGTGAAGCTTTCTTT	CASSSTRDSEAFF	TRBD1	TRBV7-9	TRBJ1-1	few
TGTGCCAGCAGCTTAAGGGGACAGATCTATGGCTACACCTTC	CASSLRGQIYGYTF	TRBD1	TRBV7-8	TRBJ1-2	-
TGTGCCAGCAGTTTGACTAGCGCCCGGGATACCGGGGAGCTGTTTTTT	CASSLTSARDTGELFF	TRBD2	TRBV5-6	TRBJ2-2	few
TGTGCCAGCAGCTTGAGCGGGAGTACTGTTGAGCAGTTCTTC	CASSLSGSTVEQFF	TRBD2	TRBV7-9	TRBJ2-1	-
TGTGCCAGCAGCACACCCGGGACAGGGAACGAGCAGTACTTC	CASSTPGTGNEQYF	TRBD1	TRBV7-2	TRBJ2-7	-
TGTGCCAGCACCCCCCGGGAGGCGGGCGATACGCAGTATTTT	CASTPREAGDTQYF	TRBD2	TRBV5-4	TRBJ2-3	-
TGTGCCACCAGCAGAGATGATGAGCCTCCCCAGTACTTC	CATSRDDEPPQYF	-	TRBV15	TRBJ2-5	many
TGCAGTGCAACTAGCACAGATACGCAGTATTTT	CSATSTDTQYF	-	TRBV20-1	TRBJ2-3	-
TGTGCCAGCAGCTTACGCGGGACTGGGAACATTCAGTACTTC	CASSLRGTGNIQYF	-	TRBV7-9	TRBJ2-4	-
TGTGCCAGCAGCTCCCCCTGGGCAACCAGCTCCTACGAGCAGTACTTC	CASSSPWATSSYEQYF	-	TRBV7-8	TRBJ2-7	-
TGTGCCAGCAGTTTGGGACAGGGGGCAGATGAGCAGTTCTTC	CASSLGQGADEQFF	TRBD1	TRBV28	TRBJ2-1	few
TGTGCCTGGAGGAATGCTAACTCTGGAAACACCATATATTTT	CAWRNANSGNTIYF	-	TRBV30	TRBJ1-3	-
TGTGCCTGGACCCTGGGACTAGCGGGACAAGAGACCCAGTACTTC	CAWTLGLAGQETQYF	TRBD2	TRBV30	TRBJ2-5	few